This is a list of T cell receptor beta chains from one sample in a study of blood T cell repertoires in COVID-19. The table came from immunoSEQ multiplex PCR; TCRdb's copy has only in-frame clones and leaves some out. This table has a few hundred thousand clones, around 87% appearing once. Sequencing was carried out using peripheral blood. The receptor set was obtained from a woman aged 55-69 years with COVID-19, enrolled during active disease. CDR3s include the opening cysteine and the closing phenylalanine or tryptophan. The D gene is left open where the match is weak. Clone size is given for some rows only: seen once, a few or many times, or a class if the clone is expanded.

clone_size	d_call	v_call	j_call	cdr3_aa	cdr3_nt
few	NA	TRBV2	TRBJ2-3	CASTPTLRSGTQYF	TGTGCCAGCACCCCAACGCTCCGTTCGGGTACGCAGTATTTT
NA	NA	TRBV11-2	TRBJ2-7	CASSLTTSYEQYF	TGTGCCAGCAGCTTAACTACCTCCTACGAGCAGTACTTC
once	NA	TRBV19	TRBJ2-6	CASSRQGLISGANVLTF	TGTGCCAGTAGTCGACAGGGACTGATCTCTGGGGCCAACGTCCTGACTTTC
NA	TRBD1	TRBV7-6	TRBJ1-2	CASSLRQGNGYTF	TGTGCCAGCAGCCTCCGACAGGGGAATGGCTACACCTTC
NA	TRBD2	TRBV7-3	TRBJ2-3	CASSSQNFGGRVGDTQYF	TGTGCCAGCAGCTCACAGAATTTTGGCGGGAGGGTTGGAGATACGCAGTATTTT
NA	NA	TRBV7-8	TRBJ1-3	CASSSRIAGNTIYF	TGTGCCAGCAGCTCGCGAATTGCTGGAAACACCATATATTTT
once	NA	TRBV21-1	TRBJ1-1	CASSPGRQGLNTEAFF	TGTGCCAGCAGCCCCGGGAGACAGGGTTTGAACACTGAAGCTTTCTTT
NA	NA	TRBV7-9	TRBJ2-5	CASSLSTGEGETQYF	TGTGCCAGCAGCCTATCGACAGGGGAGGGAGAGACCCAGTACTTC
NA	NA	TRBV21-1	TRBJ1-1	CASSKGRGRGTEAFF	TGTGCCAGCAGCAAAGGCAGGGGGCGCGGAACTGAAGCTTTCTTT
NA	NA	TRBV28	TRBJ2-3	CASSWRAKTDTQYF	TGTGCCAGCAGTTGGAGGGCCAAGACAGATACGCAGTATTTT
NA	TRBD1	TRBV30	TRBJ1-6	CAWSGRRGDSPLHF	TGTGCCTGGTCTGGACGCAGGGGGGATTCACCCCTCCACTTT
NA	NA	TRBV19	TRBJ1-2	CASTPQGWNYGYTF	TGTGCCAGTACCCCTCAGGGGTGGAACTATGGCTACACCTTC
NA	NA	TRBV28	TRBJ1-1	CASKLGRTEAFF	TGTGCCAGTAAACTCGGGAGGACTGAAGCTTTCTTT
NA	TRBD1	TRBV19	TRBJ1-1	CASSVGTASTEAFF	TGTGCCAGTAGTGTCGGGACAGCCTCCACTGAAGCTTTCTTT
NA	NA	TRBV15	TRBJ1-1	CATSSSWTANTEAFF	TGTGCCACCAGCAGCTCATGGACAGCGAACACTGAAGCTTTCTTT